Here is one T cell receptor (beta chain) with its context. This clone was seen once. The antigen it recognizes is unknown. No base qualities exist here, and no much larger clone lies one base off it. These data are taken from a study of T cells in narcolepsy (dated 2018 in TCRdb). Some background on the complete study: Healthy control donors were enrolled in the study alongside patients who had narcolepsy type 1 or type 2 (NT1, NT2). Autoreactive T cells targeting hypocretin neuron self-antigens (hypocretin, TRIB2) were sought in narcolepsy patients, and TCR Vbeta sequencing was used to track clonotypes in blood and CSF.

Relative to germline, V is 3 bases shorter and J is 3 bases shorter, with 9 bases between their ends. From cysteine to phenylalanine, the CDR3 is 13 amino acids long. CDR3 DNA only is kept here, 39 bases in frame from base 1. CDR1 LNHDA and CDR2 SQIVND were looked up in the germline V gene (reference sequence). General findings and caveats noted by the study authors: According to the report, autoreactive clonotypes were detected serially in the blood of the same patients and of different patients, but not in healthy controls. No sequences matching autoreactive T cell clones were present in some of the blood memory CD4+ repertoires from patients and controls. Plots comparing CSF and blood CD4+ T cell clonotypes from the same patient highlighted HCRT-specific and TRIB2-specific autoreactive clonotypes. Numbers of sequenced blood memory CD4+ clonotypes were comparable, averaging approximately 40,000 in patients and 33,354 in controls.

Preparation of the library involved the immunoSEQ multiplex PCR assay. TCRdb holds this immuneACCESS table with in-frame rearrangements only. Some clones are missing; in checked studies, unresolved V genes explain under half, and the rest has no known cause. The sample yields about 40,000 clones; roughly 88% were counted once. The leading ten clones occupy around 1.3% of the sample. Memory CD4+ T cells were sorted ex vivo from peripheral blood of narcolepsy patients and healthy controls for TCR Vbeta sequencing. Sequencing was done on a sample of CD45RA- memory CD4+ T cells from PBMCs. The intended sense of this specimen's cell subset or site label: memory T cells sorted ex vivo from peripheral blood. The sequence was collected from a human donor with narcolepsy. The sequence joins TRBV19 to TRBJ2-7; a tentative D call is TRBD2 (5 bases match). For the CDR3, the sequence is CASSMGRGYEQYF. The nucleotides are TGTGCCAGTAGTATGGGTCGGGGCTACGAGCAGTACTTC.